A single sample gave rise to the 5 T cell receptor beta chains below, sequenced in a study of persistence of HIV-infected CD4 T cells. The libraries were made with immunoSEQ version 4 in survey mode. Only in-frame clones appear in the TCRdb table, and some are missing; sequencing was by immunoSEQ multiplex PCR. The table lists roughly 13,000 clones, approximately 71% of them singletons. Cells were stimulated with CMV-infected fibroblast lysates at about 9.4 ug/mL. CD4+ T cells upregulating both CD40 ligand and CD69 were sorted as responding cells. No antigen has been identified for these receptors. The sequencing here drew on CD4+ T cells sorted from PBMCs after roughly 17-hour stimulation, taken from a patient who received antiretroviral therapy. The receptors shown here come from an adult man with HIV who was CMV-seropositive.

As for this clone: The same CDR3 also results from other DNA sequences found in this sample. This chain connects TRBV6-4 to TRBJ1-2, with 10 bases aligning to TRBD1. CDR1 and CDR2 (germline): MRHNA, SNTAGT. Losses at the gene ends were 6 bases for V and 6 bases for J; bases not matched to a gene: 7. The CDR3 totals 14 residues. CDR3 protein: CASSRTGGADGYTF. The CDR3 DNA follows: TGTGCCAGCAGCCGGACAGGGGGAGCTGATGGCTACACCTTC.

V gene TRBV7-3 combines with J gene TRBJ2-3, with D unclear. Trimming removed 6 bases at V and 0 bases at J, with 10 bases between. The germline V gene has CDR1 SGHTA and CDR2 FQGTGA. This CDR3 contains 14 residues. In nucleotides, the CDR3 is TGTGCCAGCAGTTATAAGTCCAGCACAGATACGCAGTATTTT. Its protein product is CASSYKSSTDTQYF.

This sequence joins TRBV6-5 and TRBJ1-1; 9 positions match TRBD1. The V gene's germline CDR1 is MNHEY and CDR2 SVGAGI. The CDR3 loop spans 14 amino acids. J lost 0 bases, V lost 8 bases, and 4 bases had no gene match. Written as DNA, the CDR3 is TGTGCCAGCGCTGGACAGGGGATGAACACTGAAGCTTTCTTT. It is translated as CASAGQGMNTEAFF.

This rearrangement joins TRBV18 to TRBJ1-4; unclear D gene. Per germline, CDR1 KGHSH and CDR2 LQKENI. This CDR3 has 14 residues. Between the trimmed V and J ends, which lost 3 bases and 6 bases, there was a span of 11 bases. This chain's CDR3 is CASSPEGNHEKLFF. The DNA of the CDR3 is TGTGCCAGCTCACCTGAGGGCAATCATGAAAAACTGTTTTTT.

This clone was recorded only once. The gene calls are TRBV7-2 and TRBJ2-7; 10 positions agree with TRBD2. CDR1 and CDR2 from the germline V gene are SGHTA and FQGNSA. The ends lost 2 bases at V and 3 bases at J; junction bases unmatched: 7. CDR3 length equals 16 residues. The CDR3 DNA reads as TGTGCCAGCAGCTTACATCTAGCGGGGGCCTACTACGAGCAGTACTTC. As protein: CASSLHLAGAYYEQYF.